The 18 T cell receptor beta chains presented below share a single source sample, sequenced in a study of T cell clonality in common variable immunodeficiency. Clones were sequenced by immunoSEQ multiplex PCR, and TCRdb holds only the in-frame ones, with some missing. The sample holds approximately 81,000 clones, and no clone turns up only once. Material: peripheral blood mononuclear cells. Source of these receptors: a person aged 18-70 years in good health.

In this sample, this clone turned up a few times. Coverage ceases 3 residues before the CDR3 finishes, and the germline J gene fills in the end. V is TRBV11-2 and J is TRBJ2-7; D is possibly TRBD1 (5 bases). CDR3 length: 15 amino acids. Trimming took 5 bases from V and 2 from J, leaving 16 bases between them. The germline CDR1 and CDR2 sequences are SGHAT and FQNNGV. The CDR3 loop reads CASSLRSGSPYEQYF. Incomplete CDR3 DNA: TGTGCCAGCAGCCTCAGGTCAGGGTCCCCCTACGAG.

This clone was seen many times. The read is 3 residues too short to cover the CDR3 end, so that end is filled in from the germline J gene. The chain links TRBV20-1 to TRBJ2-3, with 10 bases lining up with TRBD2. The CDR3 has 17 amino acids. V was clipped by 0 bases and J by 6 bases; unmatched bases: 12. The germline gives CDR1 DFQATT, CDR2 SNEGSKA (reference sequence). CDR3 sequence reads: CSARDLNLAGVSDTQYF. The DNA read from the CDR3 is TGCAGTGCTAGAGATCTAAACCTAGCGGGAGTATCCGATACG.

This clone was detected ten times or more. The DNA ends 3 residues before the CDR3 does, and the rest of the CDR3 is filled in from the germline J gene. The rearrangement joins TRBV7-3 to TRBJ2-1; 8 bases match TRBD2. CDR3 size: 14 residues. Germline-derived CDR1 and CDR2 are SGHTA and FQGTGA. The ends lost 4 bases at V and 9 bases at J; junction bases unmatched: 8. The CDR3 here is CASSSLAGGSEQFF. Partial CDR3 DNA: TGTGCCAGCAGCTCCTTGGCGGGAGGAAGTGAG.

This clone was detected ten times or more. Read sequence stops 3 residues before the CDR3 end, and the germline J gene provides the missing end. The V call is TRBV7-6, the J call TRBJ2-4; D perhaps matches TRBD2 (6 bases). V dropped 4 bases and J dropped 0 bases, with 16 bases sitting between them. Germline V gene sequence: CDR1 SGHVS, CDR2 FNYEAQ. The CDR3 has 17 amino acids. CDR3 region: CASSSAGSEGAKNIQYF. The covered CDR3 bases are TGTGCCAGCAGCTCCGCGGGGAGCGAGGGAGCCAAAAACATT.

This clone appeared many times. The read ends 3 residues early relative to the CDR3; the germline J gene fills the gap. The chain is built from TRBV5-1 and TRBJ2-7; 9 bases fit TRBD1. The CDR3 has 13 residues. The germline V gene has CDR1 SGHRS and CDR2 YFSETQ. V lost 4 bases and J lost 5; bases outside the gene matches: 4. This chain's CDR3 is CASSKRQGDEQYF. The sequenced CDR3 bases are TGCGCCAGCAGCAAACGACAGGGGGACGAG.

Notes on this clone: The read is 3 residues too short to cover the CDR3 end, so that end is filled in from the germline J gene. This chain connects TRBV20-1 to TRBJ1-3; D not certain. The V gene lost 0 bases and the J gene lost 4 bases, with 10 bases spanning the gap. The CDR3 extends over 14 amino acids. Germline assignment: CDR1 DFQATT and CDR2 SNEGSKA (reference sequence). The sequenced CDR3 bases are TGCAGTGCTAGAGATGTGACTAGGGGAAACACC. Translating it yields CSARDVTRGNT. Given in full, the CDR3 is CSARDVTRGNTIYF.

In this sample, this clone turned up many times. Additional DNA sequences in this sample encode the identical CDR3. The CDR3 loop is CASSELAGGYNEQFF. CDR3 DNA, as far as it was read: TGTGCCAGCAGTGAATTAGCGGGAGGCTACAATGAG. The genes are TRBV6-1 and TRBJ2-1; 10 bases agree with TRBD2. Read sequence stops 3 residues before the CDR3 end, and the germline J gene provides the missing end. Germline CDR1 is MNHNS and CDR2 is SASEGT. The length of the CDR3 is 15 residues. Trimming took 2 bases from V and 3 from J; bases not matched to a gene: 1.

In this sample, this clone turned up many times. The read terminates 3 residues ahead of where the CDR3 ends, so the germline J gene completes it. The rearrangement uses TRBV20-1 and TRBJ1-5; 7 bases fit TRBD1. The length of the CDR3 is 16 residues. Germline V gene sequence: CDR1 DFQATT, CDR2 SNEGSKA (reference sequence). The junction had 10 bases not matched to a gene; V was cut back by 0 bases and J by 5 bases. The CDR3 spells CSARDFETGMYQPQHF. The CDR3 bases that were read are TGCAGTGCTAGAGATTTTGAGACAGGGATGTATCAGCCC.

Many counts were recorded for this clone. Coverage ceases 3 residues before the CDR3 finishes, and the germline J gene fills in the end. The chain uses TRBV12-3 or TRBV12-4 and TRBJ2-1; D unclear. There are 13 residues in the CDR3. Trimming took off 6 bases at V and 0 bases at J, with 6 bases between the two ends. The covered CDR3 bases are TGTGCCAGCAGGCAGAGCTCCTACAATGAG. This codes for CASRQSSYNE. The whole CDR3 protein reads CASRQSSYNEQFF.

This clone came up many times. The read is 3 residues too short to cover the CDR3 end, so that end is filled in from the germline J gene. The V call is TRBV9, the J call TRBJ1-2; 10 positions agree with TRBD1. The CDR3 runs to 14 residues. Trimming removed 3 bases from V and 3 bases from J; junction bases left unmatched: 2. CDR1 and CDR2 from the germline V gene are SGDLS and YYNGEE. The CDR3 DNA, read in part, is TGTGCCAGCAGCGACGGACAGGGGGACTATGGC. It yields the protein CASSDGQGDYG. The entire CDR3 protein reads CASSDGQGDYGYTF.

Ten or more counts support this clone. The CDR3 is cut off 3 residues early in the read; its end comes from the germline J gene. The gene calls are TRBV19 and TRBJ2-5, with TRBD2 matching over 7 bases. J lost 4 bases, V lost 3 bases, and 8 bases had no gene match. In germline, CDR1 is LNHDA, CDR2 SQIVND (reference sequence). The CDR3 has 15 residues. Here the CDR3 reads CASSMSGRARETQYF. CDR3 bases read: TGTGCCAGTAGTATGTCGGGGAGGGCCCGAGAGACC.

At least ten counts were recorded for this clone. The CDR3 end is not reached by the read, which stops 3 residues before it; the germline J gene fills it in. The chain carries TRBV6-2 or TRBV6-3 and TRBJ1-4, with D perhaps matching TRBD1 (5 bases). CDR3 length: 13 amino acids. Germline V lookup: CDR1 MNHEY, CDR2 SVGEGT. With 2 bases removed from V and 5 bases from J, the gap between germline ends came to 6 bases. CDR3 DNA, as far as it was read: TGTGCCAGCAGTTACCGGGGGAATGAAAAA. It is translated as CASSYRGNEK. The full CDR3 is CASSYRGNEKLFF.

This clone was seen ten or more times. The read finishes 3 residues shy of the CDR3 end, and the germline J gene is used to complete it. This sequence joins TRBV20-1 and TRBJ2-1; 7 bases are shared with TRBD2. The V and J ends lost 6 bases and 3 bases, in that order; junction bases with no gene match: 8. The CDR3 sequence is 14 residues long. Germline-derived CDR1 and CDR2 are DFQATT and SNEGSKA (reference sequence). The CDR3 protein is CSARERGNYNEQFF. The CDR3 DNA, read in part, is TGCAGTGCCCGAGAGCGGGGAAACTACAATGAG.

The sample holds many counts of this clone. The read ends 3 residues before the CDR3 terminus; that terminus is restored from the germline J gene. This chain joins TRBV11-3 and TRBJ2-7; D may be TRBD1 (5 bases). Germline values: CDR1 SGHNT, CDR2 YENEEA. The V end was cut by 5 bases, the J end by 6 bases, with 14 bases between. The CDR3 consists of 13 residues. The CDR3 reads CASSERGRVEQYF. The CDR3 DNA, read in part, is TGTGCCAGCAGCGAGAGAGGCAGGGTCGAG.

This clone was detected many times. The CDR3 extends 3 residues past the end of the read, so its final part is completed from the germline J gene. The chain employs TRBV29-1 and TRBJ2-5; 9 nucleotides match TRBD1. Per the germline V gene, CDR1 is SQVTM and CDR2 is ANQGSEA. The CDR3 contains 14 residues. V was clipped by 5 bases and J by 3 bases; unmatched bases: 7. The CDR3 here is CSVTLRDREETQYF. The DNA read from the CDR3 is TGCAGCGTTACCCTAAGGGACAGGGAAGAGACC.

In this sample, this clone turned up many times. Read coverage stops 3 residues before the CDR3 terminus; the germline J gene supplies the remainder. V gene TRBV19 combines with J gene TRBJ2-1, with a tentative D call TRBD1 (5 bases). Germline lookup yields CDR1 LNHDA and CDR2 SQIVND (reference sequence). V lost 2 bases and J lost 9, with 11 bases in between. The CDR3 contains 13 residues. The CDR3 reads CASSIRTQGEQFF. Partial CDR3 DNA: TGTGCCAGTAGTATACGGACCCAGGGTGAG.

The sample holds many counts of this clone. The sequence runs out 3 residues before the end of the CDR3; the remainder is reconstructed from the germline J gene. The genes are TRBV5-1 and TRBJ2-5, with D possibly matching TRBD1 (7 bases). The V end lost 3 bases, the J end lost 2 bases, and 17 bases lay between the germline ends. From germline, CDR1 is SGHRS and CDR2 YFSETQ. CDR3 length: 16 amino acids. CDR3 DNA (partial): TGCGCCAGCAGCTGGTCGGGCAGGGGGGAGCAAGAGACC. Translating gives CASSWSGRGEQET. In full, the CDR3 reads CASSWSGRGEQETQYF.

This clone was picked up many times. The read ends 3 residues before the CDR3 terminus; that terminus is restored from the germline J gene. This chain joins TRBV19 and TRBJ2-1, with 7 bases lining up with TRBD2. The CDR3 length is 16 residues. Germline V CDR1 and CDR2: LNHDA, SQIVND (reference sequence). V was pared by 10 bases and J by 3 bases, with 15 bases of the junction left unmatched. The DNA read from the CDR3 is TGTGCCACAGGACGGCGAACTAGCGAGCGCTACAATGAG. This sequence encodes CATGRRTSERYNE. The whole CDR3 is CATGRRTSERYNEQFF.